Listed below are T cell receptor beta chains from one sample, sequenced in a study of blood T cell repertoires in COVID-19. The repertoire was sequenced with immunoSEQ multiplex PCR; TCRdb's copy has only in-frame clones and lacks some. The data show about 250,000 clones, with 80% to 90% seen just once and about 6.2% held by the top ten. The sequenced sample was PBMCs or T cells enriched from blood (not recorded which). Receptor source: a woman aged 50 to 65 who had been exposed to COVID-19. The CDR3 runs from the conserved cysteine through the conserved F or W. Each record gives: V gene, J gene, clone size, D gene, CDR3 protein, CDR3 DNA. The D gene is left open where the match is weak. The size of a clone is reported for some rows only, either as once, few or many, or as a class for expanded clones.

TRBV27	TRBJ1-1	.	TRBD1	CASSSYRDRTSDTEAFF	TGTGCCAGCAGTAGTTACCGGGACAGGACGTCGGACACTGAAGCTTTCTTT
TRBV28	TRBJ2-1	.	.	CASSLGLTGNEQFF	TGTGCCAGCAGTTTAGGCTTAACGGGCAATGAGCAGTTCTTC
TRBV4-1	TRBJ2-5	.	.	CASSQLPGGVGEETQYF	TGCGCCAGCAGCCAATTACCCGGAGGGGTGGGGGAAGAGACCCAGTACTTC
TRBV4-1	TRBJ2-1	.	TRBD1	CASSQAEGTGLYNEQFF	TGCGCCAGCAGCCAAGCTGAAGGGACAGGGCTGTACAATGAGCAGTTCTTC
TRBV28	TRBJ1-1	once	.	CASSQVNTEAFF	TGTGCCAGCAGCCAGGTGAACACTGAAGCTTTCTTT
TRBV19	TRBJ1-5	many	.	CASSIDGLGLSGGRPQHF	TGTGCCAGTAGTATAGATGGTTTGGGACTGAGTGGGGGTCGGCCCCAGCATTTT
TRBV19	TRBJ2-3	.	TRBD2	CASSMGLATDTQYF	TGTGCCAGTAGTATGGGACTAGCCACAGATACGCAGTATTTT
TRBV19	TRBJ1-1	.	.	CASSPPGGASTEAFF	TGTGCCAGTAGTCCTCCGGGGGGGGCTAGCACTGAAGCTTTCTTT
TRBV11-2	TRBJ1-1	.	.	CASSLVSKGAEAFF	TGTGCCAGCAGCTTAGTCTCCAAAGGGGCTGAAGCTTTCTTT
TRBV6-5	TRBJ1-1	.	.	CASTAGAYTEAFF	TGTGCCAGCACCGCAGGGGCGTACACTGAAGCTTTCTTT
TRBV11-3	TRBJ2-5	many	TRBD1	CASSPGQGTLETQYF	TGTGCCAGCAGCCCGGGACAGGGGACCCTAGAGACCCAGTACTTC
TRBV12-3/TRBV12-4	TRBJ2-1	.	.	CASRLPGFF	TGTGCCAGCAGGCTCCCGGGTTTCTTC
TRBV7-3	TRBJ2-7	.	.	CASSLSGSAGDEQYF	TGTGCCAGCAGCCTCTCGGGCAGCGCCGGGGACGAGCAGTACTTC
TRBV7-2	TRBJ1-4	.	.	CASSSRRGEKLFF	TGTGCCAGCAGCTCCCGCAGGGGAGAAAAACTGTTTTTT
TRBV5-1	TRBJ1-1	.	.	CASSLADTEAFF	TGCGCCAGCAGCTTGGCAGACACTGAAGCTTTCTTT
TRBV24-1	TRBJ2-2	.	TRBD2	CATSDSRAGGTGELFF	TGTGCCACCAGTGATTCCCGCGCCGGGGGGACCGGGGAGCTGTTTTTT
TRBV28	TRBJ2-1	.	.	CASSPTAGSYNEQFF	TGTGCCAGCAGTCCAACGGCAGGCTCCTACAATGAGCAGTTCTTC
TRBV25-1	TRBJ2-1	.	.	CASSDRGYEQFF	TGTGCCAGCAGTGACAGGGGCTATGAGCAGTTCTTC
TRBV7-2	TRBJ1-2	.	TRBD1	CASSATGAGYTF	TGTGCCAGCAGCGCAACAGGGGCTGGCTACACCTTC
TRBV5-1	TRBJ1-2	.	TRBD1	CASSLARTGTYGYTF	TGCGCCAGCAGCTTGGCGCGGACAGGGACCTATGGCTACACCTTC
TRBV19	TRBJ1-1	.	.	CATMLGGRAEAFF	TGTGCCACTATGCTCGGGGGGCGGGCGGAAGCTTTCTTT
TRBV10-1	TRBJ2-1	.	.	CASSDPGQEQFF	TGCGCCAGCAGTGACCCAGGCCAAGAGCAGTTCTTC
TRBV7-2	TRBJ2-7	.	TRBD1	CASSGQGLSYEQYF	TGTGCCAGCAGCGGACAGGGCCTTTCCTACGAGCAGTACTTC
TRBV2	TRBJ2-5	.	.	CASNSQGETQYF	TGTGCCAGCAACTCCCAGGGAGAGACCCAGTACTTC
TRBV5-1	TRBJ2-2	.	TRBD2	CASSRTERGGPNTGELFF	TGCGCCAGCAGCCGTACTGAGCGGGGGGGCCCAAACACCGGGGAGCTGTTTTTT
TRBV7-8	TRBJ1-1	few	TRBD1	CASSLIGGRYTEAFF	TGTGCCAGCAGCTTAATAGGGGGCAGGTACACTGAAGCTTTCTTT
TRBV5-1	TRBJ2-1	.	.	CASSLVWGGQYNEQFF	TGCGCCAGCAGCTTGGTCTGGGGGGGCCAGTACAATGAGCAGTTCTTC
TRBV12-2	TRBJ1-1	once	.	CASRLRASSSDRDTEAFF	TGTGCAAGTCGCTTAAGGGCCTCCAGCTCGGACAGGGACACTGAAGCTTTCTTT
TRBV18	TRBJ2-2	.	TRBD2	CASSYRIAGTSSTTGELFF	TGTGCCAGCTCATACCGAATTGCCGGGACTAGCTCAACCACCGGGGAGCTGTTTTTT
TRBV12-3/TRBV12-4	TRBJ1-2	.	.	CASSISVTYGYTF	TGTGCCAGCAGTATTTCGGTAACCTATGGCTACACCTTC
TRBV3-1/TRBV3-2	TRBJ1-5	.	.	CASSPLGGSNQPQHF	TGTGCCAGCAGCCCCCTCGGGGGGAGCAATCAGCCCCAGCATTTT
TRBV4-3	TRBJ1-2	.	.	CASSQDRSLGYTF	TGCGCCAGCAGCCAAGATCGGAGCTTGGGCTACACCTTC
TRBV19	TRBJ2-5	few	.	CASSTVPGETQYF	TGTGCCAGTAGTACGGTTCCCGGGGAGACCCAGTACTTC
TRBV7-3	TRBJ2-1	.	TRBD1	CASSRQGGGYNEQFF	TGTGCCAGCAGCCGACAGGGTGGAGGCTACAATGAGCAGTTCTTC
TRBV6-5	TRBJ1-6	.	.	CASRWGRSPLHF	TGTGCCAGCAGATGGGGGAGGTCACCCCTCCACTTT
TRBV6-2/TRBV6-3	TRBJ1-1	.	.	CASSYSVRNTEAFF	TGTGCCAGCAGTTACTCCGTCAGAAACACTGAAGCTTTCTTT
TRBV9	TRBJ1-6	.	.	CASSALGRNSPLHF	TGTGCCAGCAGCGCCCTGGGGAGGAATTCACCCCTCCACTTT
TRBV18	TRBJ2-5	.	TRBD1	CASSPGQGVETQYF	TGTGCCAGCTCACCGGGACAGGGTGTAGAGACCCAGTACTTC
TRBV20-1	TRBJ2-5	.	.	CSASILGEQETQYF	TGCAGTGCTAGTATTCTCGGGGAACAAGAGACCCAGTACTTC
TRBV2	TRBJ2-7	once	.	CASTTGTGGEQYF	TGTGCCAGCACAACAGGCACGGGCGGCGAGCAGTACTTC
TRBV7-3	TRBJ2-5	few	TRBD1	CASSLTGGRQETQYF	TGTGCCAGCAGCCTGACAGGGGGCCGACAAGAGACCCAGTACTTC
TRBV5-5	TRBJ1-6	.	TRBD1	CASSSQTGLNSPLHF	TGTGCCAGCAGCTCCCAGACAGGGTTAAATTCACCCCTCCACTTT
TRBV5-6	TRBJ2-2	.	.	CASSRRTGELFF	TGTGCCAGCTCTCGCAGGACCGGGGAGCTGTTTTTT
TRBV2	TRBJ1-1	few	TRBD1	CASNFWGTGLTEAFF	TGTGCCAGCAACTTCTGGGGGACAGGGCTCACTGAAGCTTTCTTT
TRBV9	TRBJ1-6	.	.	CASSPRPQGGSSYNSPLHF	TGTGCCAGCAGCCCAAGACCACAGGGAGGGAGCTCCTATAATTCACCCCTCCACTTT
TRBV19	TRBJ2-5	.	TRBD1	CASQGAGETQYF	TGTGCCAGCCAGGGGGCAGGAGAGACCCAGTACTTC
TRBV2	TRBJ1-5	few	.	CASSDYGSNQPQHF	TGTGCCAGCAGTGATTACGGTAGCAATCAGCCCCAGCATTTT
TRBV5-1	TRBJ1-4	.	TRBD1	CASSDETGWRNEKLFF	TGCGCCAGCAGCGACGAGACAGGGTGGCGTAATGAAAAACTGTTTTTT
TRBV3-1/TRBV3-2	TRBJ2-3	.	TRBD2	CASSQGVSGGASTDTQYF	TGTGCCAGCAGCCAAGGAGTCTCCGGGGGGGCTAGCACAGATACGCAGTATTTT
TRBV6-5	TRBJ2-2	once	.	CASNDFNTGELFF	TGTGCCAGTAACGACTTTAACACCGGGGAGCTGTTTTTT
TRBV7-2	TRBJ2-7	.	TRBD2	CASSLAHPGGGPGYEQYF	TGTGCCAGCAGCTTGGCCCATCCGGGCGGGGGGCCGGGGTACGAGCAGTACTTC
TRBV19	TRBJ1-6	.	TRBD1	CASSGPRGQGPPLHF	TGTGCCAGTAGTGGGCCCAGGGGGCAAGGTCCACCCCTCCACTTT
TRBV28	TRBJ1-2	.	.	CASSLQGAYGYTF	TGTGCCAGCAGTTTACAAGGGGCCTATGGCTACACCTTC
TRBV7-6	TRBJ1-5	.	TRBD1	CASSPDPSISTGGPFLNQPQHF	TGTGCCAGCAGCCCGGACCCATCAATCTCGACAGGGGGCCCCTTTTTAAATCAGCCCCAGCATTTT
TRBV19	TRBJ1-1	.	.	CASSVARGLMNTEAFF	TGTGCCAGTAGTGTTGCCAGAGGGCTCATGAACACTGAAGCTTTCTTT
TRBV2	TRBJ1-1	.	.	CASRQSMNTEAFF	TGTGCCAGCAGACAGTCCATGAACACTGAAGCTTTCTTT
TRBV19	TRBJ1-2	.	.	CASNPEAGTDYGYTF	TGTGCCAGTAACCCGGAGGCAGGTACGGACTATGGCTACACCTTC
TRBV27	TRBJ1-1	.	TRBD1	CASSFTGVSTEAFF	TGTGCCAGCAGTTTTACAGGGGTTAGCACTGAAGCTTTCTTT
TRBV19	TRBJ1-1	.	TRBD1	CASSLKGGWGTEAFF	TGTGCCAGTAGTCTCAAAGGGGGCTGGGGGACTGAAGCTTTCTTT